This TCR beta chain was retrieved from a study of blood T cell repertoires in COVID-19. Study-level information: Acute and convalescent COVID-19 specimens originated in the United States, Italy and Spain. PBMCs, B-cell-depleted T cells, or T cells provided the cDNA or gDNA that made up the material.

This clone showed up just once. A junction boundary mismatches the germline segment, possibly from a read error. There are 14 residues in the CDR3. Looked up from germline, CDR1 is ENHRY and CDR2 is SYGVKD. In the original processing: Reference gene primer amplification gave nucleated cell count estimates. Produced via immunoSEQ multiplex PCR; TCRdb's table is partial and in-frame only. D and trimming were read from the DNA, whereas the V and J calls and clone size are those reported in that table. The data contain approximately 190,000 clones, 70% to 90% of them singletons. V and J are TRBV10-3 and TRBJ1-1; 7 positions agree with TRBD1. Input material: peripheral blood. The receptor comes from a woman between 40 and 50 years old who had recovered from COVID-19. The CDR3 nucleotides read TGTGCCATCAGTGAGACACAGGGGAACTCTGAAGCTTTCTTT. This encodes CAISETQGNSEAFF.